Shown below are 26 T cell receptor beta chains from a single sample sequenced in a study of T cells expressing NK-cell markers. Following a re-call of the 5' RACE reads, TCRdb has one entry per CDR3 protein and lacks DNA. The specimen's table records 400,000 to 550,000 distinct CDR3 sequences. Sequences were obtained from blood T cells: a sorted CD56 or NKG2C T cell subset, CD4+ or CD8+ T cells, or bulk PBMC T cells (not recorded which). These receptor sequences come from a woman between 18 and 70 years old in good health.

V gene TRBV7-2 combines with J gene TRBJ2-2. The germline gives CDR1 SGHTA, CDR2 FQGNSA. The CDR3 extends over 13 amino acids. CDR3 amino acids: CASSFYLGGELFF.

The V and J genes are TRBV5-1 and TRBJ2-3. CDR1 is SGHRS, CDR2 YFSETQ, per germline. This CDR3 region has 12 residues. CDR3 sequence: CASSLRKDTQYF.

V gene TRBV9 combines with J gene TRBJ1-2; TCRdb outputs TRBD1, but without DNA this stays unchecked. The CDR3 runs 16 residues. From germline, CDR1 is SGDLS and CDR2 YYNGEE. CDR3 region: CASSGDAGSAFYGYTF.

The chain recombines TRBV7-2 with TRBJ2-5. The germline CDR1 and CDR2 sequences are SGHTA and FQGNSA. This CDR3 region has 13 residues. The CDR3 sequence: CASSLRLGETQYF. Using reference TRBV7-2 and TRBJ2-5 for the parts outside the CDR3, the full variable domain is GAGVSQSPSNKVTEKGKDVELRCDPISGHTALYWYRQSLGQGLEFLIYFQGNSAPDKSGLPSDRFSAERTGGSVSTLTIQRTQQEDSAVYLCASSLRLGETQYFGPGTRLLVL.

The CDR3 loop is CASRGTGDEQYF. The J gene is TRBJ2-7, the V gene TRBV12-3 or TRBV12-4; TCRdb selects TRBD1, and the lack of DNA leaves this call unchecked. The CDR3 sequence is 12 residues long.

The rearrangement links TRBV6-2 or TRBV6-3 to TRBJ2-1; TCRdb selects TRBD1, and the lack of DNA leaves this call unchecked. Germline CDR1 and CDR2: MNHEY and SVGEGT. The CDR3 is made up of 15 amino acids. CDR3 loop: CASSYLSGEYNEQFF.

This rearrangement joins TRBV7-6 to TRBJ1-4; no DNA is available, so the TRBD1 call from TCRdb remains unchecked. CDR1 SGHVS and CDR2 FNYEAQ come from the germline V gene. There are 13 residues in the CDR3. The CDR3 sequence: CASSTGANEKLFF.

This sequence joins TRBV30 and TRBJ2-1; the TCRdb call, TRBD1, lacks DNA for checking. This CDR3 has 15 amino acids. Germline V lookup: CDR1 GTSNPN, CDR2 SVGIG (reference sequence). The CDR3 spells CAWSRRGTSYNEQFF.

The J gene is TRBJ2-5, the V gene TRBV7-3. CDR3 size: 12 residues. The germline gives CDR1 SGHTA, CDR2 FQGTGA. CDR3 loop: CASSKNGETQYF.

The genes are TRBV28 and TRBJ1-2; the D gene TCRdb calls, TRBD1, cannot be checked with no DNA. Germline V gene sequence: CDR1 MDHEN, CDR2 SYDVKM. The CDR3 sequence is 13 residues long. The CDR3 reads CASRGQGIYGYTF.

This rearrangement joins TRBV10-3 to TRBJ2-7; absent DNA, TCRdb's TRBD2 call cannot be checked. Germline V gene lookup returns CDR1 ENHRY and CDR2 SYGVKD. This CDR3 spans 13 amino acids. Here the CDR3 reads CAIQEASGDEQYF.

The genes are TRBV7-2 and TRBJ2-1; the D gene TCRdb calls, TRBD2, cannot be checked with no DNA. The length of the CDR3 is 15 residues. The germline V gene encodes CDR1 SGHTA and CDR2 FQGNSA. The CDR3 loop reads CASSLGSSPNNEQFF.

This CDR3 reads CSGHRAAEAFF. The chain couples TRBV29-1 to TRBJ1-1; the TCRdb D gene call, TRBD1, has no DNA to confirm it. CDR1 SQVTM and CDR2 ANQGSEA come from the germline V gene. The CDR3 runs 11 residues. Supplemented by reference TRBV29-1 and TRBJ1-1, the full variable domain reads SAVISQKPSRDICQRGTSLTIQCQVDSQVTMMFWYRQQPGQSLTLIATANQGSEATYESGFVIDKFPISRPNLTFSTLTVSNMSPEDSSIYLCSGHRAAEAFFGQGTRLTVV.

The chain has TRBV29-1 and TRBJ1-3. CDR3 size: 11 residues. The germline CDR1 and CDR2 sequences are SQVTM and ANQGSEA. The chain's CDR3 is CSVVTGNTIYF.

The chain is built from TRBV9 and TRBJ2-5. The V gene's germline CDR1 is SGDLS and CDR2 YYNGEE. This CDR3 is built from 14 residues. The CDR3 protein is CASSVGGVSETQYF.

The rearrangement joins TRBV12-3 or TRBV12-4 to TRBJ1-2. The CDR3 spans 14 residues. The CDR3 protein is CASHRRTQNYGYTF.

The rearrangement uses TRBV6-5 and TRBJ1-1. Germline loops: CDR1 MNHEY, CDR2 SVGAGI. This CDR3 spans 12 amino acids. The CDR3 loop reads CASTSQNTEAFF.

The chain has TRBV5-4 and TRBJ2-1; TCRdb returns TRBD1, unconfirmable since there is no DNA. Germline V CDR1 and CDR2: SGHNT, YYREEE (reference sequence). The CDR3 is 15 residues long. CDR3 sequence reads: CASSAGQGVDNEQFF. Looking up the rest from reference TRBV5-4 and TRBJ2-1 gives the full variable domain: ETGVTQSPTHLIKTRGQQVTLRCSSQSGHNTVSWYQQALGQGPQFIFQYYREEENGRGNFPPRFSGLQFPNYSSELNVNALELDDSALYLCASSAGQGVDNEQFFGPGTRLTVL.

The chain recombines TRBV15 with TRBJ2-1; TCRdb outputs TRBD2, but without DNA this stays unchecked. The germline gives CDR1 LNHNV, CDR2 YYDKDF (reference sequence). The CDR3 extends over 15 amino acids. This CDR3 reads CATSREGLAGNEQFF. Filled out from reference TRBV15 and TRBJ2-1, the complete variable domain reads DAMVIQNPRYQVTQFGKPVTLSCSQTLNHNVMYWYQQKSSQAPKLLFHYYDKDFNNEADTPDNFQSRRPNTSFCFLDIRSPGLGDTAMYLCATSREGLAGNEQFFGPGTRLTVL.

The CDR3 spells CASSPRGSMNTEAFF. The chain is built from TRBV12-3 or TRBV12-4 and TRBJ1-1; there is no DNA to check the TCRdb D call of TRBD1. The CDR3 length is 15 residues.

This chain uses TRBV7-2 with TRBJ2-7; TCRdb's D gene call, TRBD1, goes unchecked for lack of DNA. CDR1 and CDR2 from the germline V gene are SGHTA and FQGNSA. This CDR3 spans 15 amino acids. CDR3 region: CASSLAGTGGFEQYF.

This chain's CDR3 is CASSLGSSNYEQYF. The chain couples TRBV7-9 to TRBJ2-7. The CDR3 runs 14 residues. Germline lookup yields CDR1 SEHNR and CDR2 FQNEAQ (reference sequence).

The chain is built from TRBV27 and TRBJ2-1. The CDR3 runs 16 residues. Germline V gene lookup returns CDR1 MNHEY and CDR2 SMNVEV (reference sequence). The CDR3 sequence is CASNVPQGRSYNEQFF.

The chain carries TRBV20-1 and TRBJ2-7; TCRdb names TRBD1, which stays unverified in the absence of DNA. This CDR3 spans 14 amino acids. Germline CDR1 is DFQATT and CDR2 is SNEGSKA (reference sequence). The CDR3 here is CSASTGTPPYEQYF.

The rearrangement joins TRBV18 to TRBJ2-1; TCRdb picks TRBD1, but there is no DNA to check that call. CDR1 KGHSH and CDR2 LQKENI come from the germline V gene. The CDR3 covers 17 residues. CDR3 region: CASSAPRASGSYNEQFF.

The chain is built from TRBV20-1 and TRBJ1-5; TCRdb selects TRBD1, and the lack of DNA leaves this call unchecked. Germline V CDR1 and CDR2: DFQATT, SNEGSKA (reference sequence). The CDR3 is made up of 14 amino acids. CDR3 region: CSARGAGVNQPQHF.